This passage covers 26 T cell receptor beta chains from one sample sequenced in a study of T cells in Graves' hyperthyroidism and ophthalmopathy. What was amplified from RNA transcripts were TCR beta CDR3 regions. First-round RT-PCR of the TCR CDR3 relied on the HTBI primer set. TCRdb re-analysed the multiplex PCR reads in MiXCR, keeping a single row per CDR3 protein. The sample holds about 360,000 distinct CDR3 sequences, under 15% seen once. The specimen sequenced was blood. These receptors were obtained from a woman between 18 and 29 years old with Graves' hyperthyroidism.

Many counts were recorded for this clonotype. CDR3 sequence: CASSLGGAGDYEQYF. The DNA of the CDR3 is TGTGCCAGCAGTTTAGGGGGAGCCGGGGATTACGAGCAGTACTTC. The chain carries TRBV12-3 or TRBV12-4 and TRBJ2-7, with D perhaps matching TRBD2 (5 bases). The CDR3 runs to 15 residues. The ends were cut back, 1 base at V and 4 bases at J, with 14 bases in the middle.

This clonotype was recorded many times. This sequence joins TRBV9 and TRBJ1-6; D gene uncertain. There are 15 residues in the CDR3. Germline loops: CDR1 SGDLS, CDR2 YYNGEE. The V and J ends lost 0 bases and 9 bases respectively, with 13 bases between them. The CDR3, as DNA: TGTGCCAGCAGCGTAGTTGCAGGATCTGGTTCACCCCTCCACTTT. This encodes CASSVVAGSGSPLHF.

This clonotype was seen once. This may arise from a read error, as a much more abundant clone is one base away. The rearrangement joins TRBV7-8 to TRBJ1-3; D is undetermined. CDR1 is SGHVS, CDR2 FQNEAQ, per germline. The V end lost 2 bases, the J end lost 0 bases, and 11 bases lay between the germline ends. This CDR3 comprises 16 residues. The CDR3 nucleotides are TGTGCCAGCAGCTTAACTAGTCAGAGCTCTGGAAACACCATATATTTT. Residues: CASSLTSQSSGNTIYF. The variable domain in full, with the rest retrieved from reference TRBV7-8 and TRBJ1-3, is GAGVSQSPRYKVAKRGQDVALRCDPISGHVSLFWYQQALGQGPEFLTYFQNEAQLDKSGLPSDRFFAERPEGSVSTLKIQRTQQEDSAVYLCASSLTSQSSGNTIYFGEGSWLTVV.

This clonotype was picked up many times. V gene TRBV7-6 combines with J gene TRBJ1-1; 11 positions agree with TRBD1. Germline V gene data show CDR1 as SGHVS and CDR2 as FNYEAQ. V shed 4 bases, J shed 4 bases, and the junction held 2 bases outside the gene matches. The CDR3 is 14 amino acids. CDR3 region: CASSSGTGGTEAFF. CDR3 in DNA: TGTGCCAGCAGCTCCGGGACAGGGGGCACTGAAGCTTTCTTT.

The genes are TRBV15 and TRBJ1-4; 8 nucleotides align to TRBD1. The V gene's germline CDR1 is LNHNV and CDR2 YYDKDF (reference sequence). This CDR3 spans 15 amino acids. V shed 4 bases, J shed 5 bases, and the junction held 6 bases outside the gene matches. The CDR3 here is CATSTTGAPNEKLFF. CDR3 nucleotide sequence: TGTGCCACCAGCACGACAGGGGCCCCCAATGAAAAACTGTTTTTT.

This clonotype was counted a few times. The chain has TRBV7-2 and TRBJ2-1, with 7 bases identical to TRBD2. This CDR3 contains 17 residues. The V gene's germline CDR1 is SGHTA and CDR2 FQGNSA. V was pared by 3 bases and J by 4 bases, with 12 bases of the junction left unmatched. The DNA of the CDR3 is TGTGCCAGCAGCTTTCATAGCGGGTCCCTCCTATACAATGAGCAGTTCTTC. Amino acid sequence: CASSFHSGSLLYNEQFF.

The chain has TRBV19 and TRBJ2-3; D may be TRBD1 or TRBD2 (5 bases each). V lost 7 bases, J lost 1 base, and 12 bases lay in between. This CDR3 is 14 amino acids long. Germline CDR1 is LNHDA and CDR2 is SQIVND (reference sequence). CDR3 loop: CASTGRDGTDTQYF. DNA of the CDR3: TGTGCCAGTACGGGGCGTGATGGCACAGATACGCAGTATTTT.

With regard to this clonotype: A much larger clone differs from this one at a single base, so this may be a read error. The genes are TRBV28 and TRBJ2-7, with 7 bases matching TRBD1. Germline CDR1 MDHEN, CDR2 SYDVKM. The CDR3 runs to 12 residues. CDR3 sequence: CSSSSQGSEQYF. In nucleotides, the CDR3 is TGTTCCAGCAGCTCACAGGGGAGCGAGCAGTACTTC.

The chain is built from TRBV6-2 or TRBV6-3 and TRBJ1-5; TRBD1 aligns across 8 bases. Trimming removed 10 bases from V and 7 bases from J; junction bases left unmatched: 15. In germline, CDR1 is MNHEY, CDR2 SVGEGT. The CDR3 has 15 amino acids. CDR3: CATRHRQGRYQPQHF. CDR3 nucleotides: TGTGCCACCCGACATCGACAGGGGAGGTACCAGCCCCAGCATTTT.

This clonotype was seen at least ten times. The chain carries TRBV5-4 and TRBJ1-6; D is perhaps TRBD1 (6 bases). V was shortened by 0 bases and J by 7 bases, with 8 bases between the two germline ends. Germline values: CDR1 SGHNT, CDR2 YYREEE (reference sequence). The CDR3 is made up of 14 amino acids. The CDR3 spells CASSLAGANSPLHF. The CDR3, as DNA: TGTGCCAGCAGCTTGGCAGGGGCGAATTCACCCCTCCACTTT. Complete variable domain (other parts from reference TRBV5-4 and TRBJ1-6): ETGVTQSPTHLIKTRGQQVTLRCSSQSGHNTVSWYQQALGQGPQFIFQYYREEENGRGNFPPRFSGLQFPNYSSELNVNALELDDSALYLCASSLAGANSPLHFGNGTRLTVT.

This clonotype came up a few times. The rearrangement links TRBV28 to TRBJ1-1; D is undetermined. V dropped 6 bases and J dropped 7 bases, with 15 bases sitting between them. Per the germline V gene, CDR1 is MDHEN and CDR2 is SYDVKM. The CDR3 is 13 residues long. The CDR3 region has the DNA TGTGCCAGCAGGAGTCCCGGGAGCCATGAAGCTTTCTTT. The encoded protein is CASRSPGSHEAFF. Combining the CDR3 with reference TRBV28 and TRBJ1-1 gives the whole variable domain DVKVTQSSRYLVKRTGEKVFLECVQDMDHENMFWYRQDPGLGLRLIYFSYDVKMKEKGDIPEGYSVSREKKERFSLILESASTNQTSMYLCASRSPGSHEAFFGQGTRLTVV.

This clonotype was observed many times. The genes are TRBV28 and TRBJ2-1, with 14 bases matching TRBD2. The germline gives CDR1 MDHEN, CDR2 SYDVKM. The junction had 15 bases not matched to a gene; V was cut back by 4 bases and J by 4 bases. The CDR3 totals 20 residues. The CDR3 sequence: CASSSPTGTSGSRVYNEQFF. In nucleotides, the CDR3 is TGTGCCAGCAGTTCGCCCACCGGGACTAGCGGGAGCAGAGTATACAATGAGCAGTTCTTC.

This clonotype was detected many times. The CDR3, as DNA: TGTGCCAGCAGCTTAGCAGTCAGAGAATCTAACTATGGCTACACCTTC. Translation: CASSLAVRESNYGYTF. The V gene is TRBV7-9, the J gene TRBJ1-2; no definite D call. The CDR3 consists of 16 residues. V lost 0 bases, J lost 0 bases, and 11 bases lay in between. CDR1 SEHNR and CDR2 FQNEAQ come from the germline V gene (reference sequence).

The sample holds many counts of this clonotype. The V call is TRBV28, the J call TRBJ2-3; TRBD1 aligns across 9 bases. CDR1 MDHEN and CDR2 SYDVKM come from the germline V gene. The CDR3 spans 15 residues. V trimming: 6 bases; J trimming: 3 bases; junction bases outside the gene matches: 7. CDR3 residues: CASSQGQGGTDTQYF. The CDR3 nucleotides read TGTGCCAGCAGCCAGGGACAGGGTGGGACAGATACGCAGTATTTT.

This clonotype was recorded many times. For the CDR3, the DNA is TGTGCCAGCAGTTTAGTTAGTCGGCGGGGACCAAAAAACATTCAGTACTTC. It specifies CASSLVSRRGPKNIQYF. This chain connects TRBV28 to TRBJ2-4; a possible D gene is TRBD2 (6 bases). The V end lost 2 bases, the J end lost 4 bases, and 18 bases lay between the germline ends. The length of the CDR3 is 17 residues. Germline loops: CDR1 MDHEN, CDR2 SYDVKM.

The sample holds a few counts of this clonotype. The rearrangement uses TRBV7-9 and TRBJ1-4, with TRBD1 as a possible D gene (5 bases). This CDR3 has 15 amino acids. The V gene's germline CDR1 is SEHNR and CDR2 FQNEAQ (reference sequence). The germline V and J ends were trimmed by 2 bases and 2 bases, with 9 bases remaining between them. CDR3 loop: CASSLLGATNEKLFF. The DNA for the CDR3 is TGTGCCAGCAGCTTATTAGGGGCGACTAATGAAAAACTGTTTTTT.

In its sample, this clonotype was seen once. The chain employs TRBV7-2 and TRBJ1-2; D perhaps matches TRBD1 (6 bases). CDR3 length: 15 residues. Germline CDR1 and CDR2: SGHTA and FQGNSA. V was pared by 1 base and J by 4 bases, with 13 bases between. As DNA, the CDR3 is TGTGCCAGCAGCTTAGTGGGGGGGCGAGGCTATGGCTACACCTTC. Encoded protein: CASSLVGGRGYGYTF.

This clonotype was seen repeatedly, ten times or more. The chain is built from TRBV18 and TRBJ1-6; D is unclear. The germline V gene has CDR1 KGHSH and CDR2 LQKENI. Deletions cut 10 bases from V and 8 bases from J, with 6 bases between. The CDR3 length is 10 residues. CDR3 coding DNA: TGTGCCATTAGAGATTCACCCCTCCACTTT. Translation: CAIRDSPLHF.

This clonotype was seen at least ten times. V usage is TRBV4-1 and J usage is TRBJ2-1; D is unresolved. The CDR3 runs to 13 residues. Trimming cost V 7 bases and J 8 bases, with 15 bases left between them. The germline gives CDR1 MGHRA, CDR2 YSYEKL. This CDR3 reads CASNLLRYDEQFF. CDR3 DNA: TGCGCCAGCAACCTACTAAGGTACGATGAGCAGTTCTTC.

The genes are TRBV20-1 and TRBJ2-4; 7 bases agree with TRBD1. The CDR3 covers 15 residues. V lost 2 bases and J lost 4; bases outside the gene matches: 8. Germline V lookup: CDR1 DFQATT, CDR2 SNEGSKA (reference sequence). The CDR3 is CSARYRGGLKNIQYF. DNA for the CDR3: TGCAGTGCTAGATATAGAGGGGGCCTAAAAAACATTCAGTACTTC.

This clonotype has more than one count but fewer than ten. The chain uses TRBV9 and TRBJ2-5; possible D gene TRBD2, 6 bases. Trimming shortened V by 3 bases and J by 3 bases, and 15 bases separated the two germline ends. The length of the CDR3 is 15 residues. The germline CDR1 and CDR2 sequences are SGDLS and YYNGEE. The CDR3 coding sequence is TGTGCCAGCAGCGCAGTAGAGGACTATAAAGAGACCCAGTACTTC. Translated, it gives CASSAVEDYKETQYF. The whole variable domain, remainder taken from reference TRBV9 and TRBJ2-5, is DSGVTQTPKHLITATGQRVTLRCSPRSGDLSVYWYQQSLDQGLQFLIQYYNGEERAKGNILERFSAQQFPDLHSELNLSSLELGDSALYFCASSAVEDYKETQYFGPGTRLLVL.

Remarks on this clonotype: This may stem from a read error, because a much larger clone lies one nucleotide away. CDR3 nucleotides: TGTGCCAGCAAGAGATTACCAAGCTATGGCTACACCTTC. Translation gives CASKRLPSYGYTF. The chain employs TRBV27 and TRBJ1-2; D call uncertain. The V gene's germline CDR1 is MNHEY and CDR2 SMNVEV (reference sequence). The CDR3 is made up of 13 amino acids. V lost 7 bases to trimming and J lost 4 bases, with 13 bases between them.

This clonotype has ten or more counts. The limits of the CDR3 on the DNA are not certain, so only TCRdb's listed CDR3 is given. The chain joins TRBV5-5 to TRBJ2-7; the table's D call TRBD1 went unverified against the DNA. Germline values: CDR1 SGHKS, CDR2 YYEKEE (reference sequence). Inclusive of both ends, the CDR3 amounts to 15 amino acids. CDR3 sequence: CASSLVGTGALTRYF.

This clonotype was counted ten times or more. The chain employs TRBV18 and TRBJ2-1; D ambiguous. Germline values: CDR1 KGHSH, CDR2 LQKENI. CDR3 length: 15 residues. V was clipped by 5 bases and J by 0 bases, with 11 bases between them. The CDR3 region is CASSSQVPSYNEQFF. The CDR3 DNA sequence: TGTGCCAGCTCATCCCAGGTGCCCTCCTACAATGAGCAGTTCTTC.

The rearrangement uses TRBV6-1 and TRBJ1-5; D may be TRBD1 (5 bases). V was shortened by 6 bases and J by 7 bases, with 13 bases between the two germline ends. The CDR3 runs 13 residues. The germline V gene has CDR1 MNHNS and CDR2 SASEGT. The DNA of the CDR3 is TGTGCCAGCAGGTTGGGGCTCGAGCAGCCCCAGCATTTT. Its translation: CASRLGLEQPQHF.

This clonotype was seen repeatedly, ten times or more. The J gene is TRBJ2-5, the V gene TRBV2; D possibly corresponds to TRBD2 (5 bases). CDR1 is SNHLY and CDR2 is FYNNEI in the germline V gene. V lost 7 bases, J lost 4 bases, and 16 bases lay in between. The CDR3 sequence is 14 residues long. In nucleotides, the CDR3 is TGTGCCAGCAAACATCGGGCGGGTGGAGAGACCCAGTACTTC. It yields the protein CASKHRAGGETQYF.